The 30 T cell receptor beta chains presented below share a single source sample, sequenced in a study of T cell repertoires in cytomegalovirus infection. No antigen has been identified for these receptors. MiXCR, run by TCRdb on the reads, gives a single entry per CDR3 protein. The sample includes 800,000 to 950,000 distinct CDR3 sequences, about 31% of them seen just once. This specimen consisted of cultured CD8+ T cells from PBMCs, obtained from culture after CMV antigen stimulation. These receptors were taken from a human donor in good health (CMV status not recorded). Some clones in this sample may be carry-over from other donors' samples.

This rearrangement joins TRBV19 to TRBJ2-2, with unresolved D. Germline V gives CDR1 LNHDA, CDR2 SQIVND (reference sequence). V gave up 10 bases and J gave up 3 bases, with 12 bases separating them. The CDR3 has 13 residues. Written as DNA, the CDR3 is TGTGCCACCGCGGACCAATACACCGGGGAGCTGTTTTTT. It specifies CATADQYTGELFF.

The chain uses TRBV27 and TRBJ2-1, with 15 bases identical to TRBD2. This CDR3 region has 17 residues. Germline V gives CDR1 MNHEY, CDR2 SMNVEV (reference sequence). V dropped 6 bases and J dropped 5; count of bases not matched to a gene: 8. CDR3 nucleotides: TGTGCCAGCAGCGGACTAGCGGGGGGGCTTTCGGACAATGAGCAGTTCTTC. Encoded protein: CASSGLAGGLSDNEQFF.

This clonotype has just a few counts. The V gene is TRBV7-2, the J gene TRBJ1-3; 7 positions match TRBD1. The trim removed 5 bases at V and 1 base at J, leaving 8 bases unmatched. CDR3 length: 16 amino acids. Per germline, CDR1 SGHTA and CDR2 FQGNSA. The CDR3 bases are TGTGCCAGCAGCGAGTACAGGGGTGGATCTGGAAACACCATATATTTT. It translates to CASSEYRGGSGNTIYF.

The rearrangement links TRBV4-1 to TRBJ1-2; 9 nucleotides align to TRBD1. The V gene's germline CDR1 is MGHRA and CDR2 YSYEKL. The CDR3 loop spans 15 amino acids. The ends lost 5 bases at V and 7 bases at J; junction bases unmatched: 11. Written as DNA, the CDR3 is TGCGCCAGCAGCTCATCCCCAGGGACAGGGAGTGGCTACACCTTC. This gives the protein CASSSSPGTGSGYTF.

This clonotype has only a few counts. The chain couples TRBV4-1 to TRBJ2-7; 11 positions agree with TRBD1. The CDR3 runs to 16 residues. The junction had 6 bases not matched to a gene; V was cut back by 3 bases and J by 2 bases. The germline V gene has CDR1 MGHRA and CDR2 YSYEKL. The CDR3 here is CASSHGPGQGAYEQYF. In nucleotides, the CDR3 is TGCGCCAGCAGCCACGGTCCGGGACAGGGGGCCTACGAGCAGTACTTC.

This clonotype was observed a few times. The chain couples TRBV6-5 to TRBJ2-2; D is tentatively TRBD1 or TRBD2 (5 bases each). This CDR3 is built from 16 residues. The germline CDR1 and CDR2 sequences are MNHEY and SVGAGI. V lost 0 bases to trimming and J lost 4 bases, with 12 bases between them. CDR3 in DNA: TGTGCCAGCAGTTACTCGGCAGGGACCGGCACCGGGGAGCTGTTTTTT. Translated: CASSYSAGTGTGELFF.

This clonotype was seen only once. The rearrangement uses TRBV7-9 and TRBJ1-2; D gene ambiguous. The V gene's germline CDR1 is SEHNR and CDR2 FQNEAQ (reference sequence). CDR3 size: 13 residues. V lost 1 base and J lost 6, with 9 bases in between. The CDR3 DNA follows: TGTGCCAGCAGCTTAGTTACTCTCGATGGCTACACCTTC. It translates to CASSLVTLDGYTF.

The chain uses TRBV6-5 and TRBJ2-5; 7 bases are shared with TRBD2. The CDR3 contains 16 residues. V trimming: 2 bases; J trimming: 5 bases; junction bases outside the gene matches: 11. Germline CDR1 reads MNHEY; CDR2 reads SVGAGI. This CDR3 is CASSYGEGPLEETQYF. CDR3 DNA: TGTGCCAGCAGTTACGGGGAGGGACCCCTTGAGGAGACCCAGTACTTC.

This clonotype has a handful of counts. The gene calls are TRBV18 and TRBJ2-3; tentatively, D is TRBD2 (6 bases). Trimming removed 6 bases from V and 3 bases from J, with 10 bases in between. Germline assignment: CDR1 KGHSH and CDR2 LQKENI. This CDR3 contains 13 residues. CDR3 residues: CASSGGDTDTQYF. CDR3 nucleotide sequence: TGTGCCAGCTCCGGGGGAGATACAGATACGCAGTATTTT.

The chain employs TRBV7-9 and TRBJ1-2; 8 bases agree with TRBD1. Germline lookup yields CDR1 SEHNR and CDR2 FQNEAQ (reference sequence). Unmatched junction bases numbered 7, after V lost 1 base and J lost 6 bases. The length of the CDR3 is 15 residues. As DNA, the CDR3 is TGTGCCAGCAGCTTAGTGGACAGGGATTTTCATGGCTACACCTTC. It codes for CASSLVDRDFHGYTF.

This chain links TRBV14 with TRBJ2-7, with 9 nucleotides matching TRBD1. Trimming removed 1 base from V and 3 bases from J; junction bases left unmatched: 4. Germline assignment: CDR1 SGHDN and CDR2 FVKESK. This CDR3 contains 15 residues. This CDR3 reads CASSQGTGAYYEQYF. For the CDR3, the DNA is TGTGCCAGCAGCCAAGGGACAGGGGCGTACTACGAGCAGTACTTC. The entire variable domain, with the rest obtained from reference TRBV14 and TRBJ2-7, is as follows: EAGVTQFPSHSVIEKGQTVTLRCDPISGHDNLYWYRRVMGKEIKFLLHFVKESKQDESGMPNNRFLAERTGGTYSTLKVQPAELEDSGVYFCASSQGTGAYYEQYFGPGTRLTVT.

There are a few counts of this clonotype. The rearrangement uses TRBV6-5 and TRBJ2-1; perhaps TRBD2 as D (6 bases). Germline CDR1 and CDR2: MNHEY and SVGAGI. The CDR3 contains 16 residues. Trimming left V 4 bases short and J 6 bases short, with 19 bases between. DNA of the CDR3: TGTGCCAGCAGTTCCACACCGGGACTCGCCCTCAATGAGCAGTTCTTC. Its protein product is CASSSTPGLALNEQFF.

Of note for this clonotype: One junction end disagrees with the germline gene, perhaps due to a read error. The chain combines TRBV7-2 with TRBJ1-5; D perhaps matches TRBD1 (6 bases). CDR3 length equals 17 residues. Germline CDR1 and CDR2: SGHTA and FQGNSA. The CDR3 sequence: CASSEGGADYSNQSQHF. Written as DNA, the CDR3 is TGTGCCAGCAGCGAGGGGGGGGCAGATTATAGCAATCAGTCCCAGCATTTT. Drawing the rest from reference TRBV7-2 and TRBJ1-5, the complete variable domain is GAGVSQSPSNKVTEKGKDVELRCDPISGHTALYWYRQSLGQGLEFLIYFQGNSAPDKSGLPSDRFSAERTGGSVSTLTIQRTQQEDSAVYLCASSEGGADYSNQSQHFGDGTRLSIL.

This clonotype was seen more than once but under ten times. The rearrangement uses TRBV29-1 and TRBJ2-2; D may be TRBD1 (6 bases). V lost 7 bases and J lost 0, with 9 bases in between. CDR1 is SQVTM, CDR2 ANQGSEA, per germline. This CDR3 spans 13 amino acids. The CDR3 sequence: CSGGQPNTGELFF. In DNA, the CDR3 is TGCAGCGGTGGACAGCCGAACACCGGGGAGCTGTTTTTT.

This clonotype showed up just a few times. The chain joins TRBV19 to TRBJ1-1, with D unclear. Between the trimmed V and J ends, which lost 7 bases and 8 bases, there was a span of 23 bases. The CDR3 covers 15 residues. Germline V gives CDR1 LNHDA, CDR2 SQIVND (reference sequence). This CDR3 reads CASTPGVAGFPEAFF. DNA of the CDR3: TGTGCCAGTACTCCTGGAGTGGCCGGCTTTCCCGAAGCTTTCTTT.

As DNA, the CDR3 is TGTGCCAGCAGCTCCAAACCCCAGGACGGAAGGGAGAGGTCAGATACGCAGTATTTT. Protein: CASSSKPQDGRERSDTQYF. J is TRBJ2-3 and V is TRBV7-3, with D possibly TRBD2 on 5 matching bases. The length of the CDR3 is 19 residues. Germline assignment: CDR1 SGHTA and CDR2 FQGTGA. Trimming cost V 4 bases and J 4 bases, with 27 bases left between them.

J is TRBJ1-4 and V is TRBV4-2, with 8 positions matching TRBD1. Germline trimming cut 1 base from V and 0 bases from J; bases unmatched to any gene: 13. Germline V gene sequence: CDR1 LGHNA, CDR2 YNFKEQ. This CDR3 contains 20 residues. CDR3 DNA: TGTGCCAGCAGCCAAGCATCAGGGGGCCTTTTCTTTGCAACTAATGAAAAACTGTTTTTT. Translated: CASSQASGGLFFATNEKLFF.

CDR3 in DNA: TGTGCCAGCAGTTACTCTTCGTTGGCAGCCACCGGGGAGCTGTTTTTT. Amino acid sequence: CASSYSSLAATGELFF. The V gene is TRBV6-6, the J gene TRBJ2-2; D gene ambiguous. The length of the CDR3 is 16 residues. Germline CDR1 and CDR2: MNHNY and SVGAGI (reference sequence). Between the trimmed V and J ends, which lost 0 bases and 4 bases, there was a span of 12 bases.

V is TRBV28 and J is TRBJ1-2; D unresolved. The germline gives CDR1 MDHEN, CDR2 SYDVKM. The V end lost 5 bases, the J end lost 7 bases, and 20 bases lay between the germline ends. This CDR3 comprises 15 residues. Here the CDR3 reads CASSDLLPGGFGYTF. The CDR3 DNA reads as TGTGCCAGCAGTGACCTTTTGCCTGGTGGCTTTGGCTACACCTTC.

This clonotype was seen a handful of times. The junction departs from the called germline gene at one end, perhaps through a read error. The chain links TRBV7-7 to TRBJ2-6; 10 nucleotides line up with TRBD2. Germline V lookup: CDR1 SSHAT, CDR2 FNYEAQ (reference sequence). The CDR3 contains 18 residues. CDR3 region: CASSLATGLALGANVLTF. The DNA of the CDR3 is TGTGCTAGCAGCTTAGCGACGGGACTAGCGCTGGGGGCCAACGTCCTGACTTTC.

This clonotype was observed a few times. The chain has TRBV2 and TRBJ2-1; TRBD2 matches 10 bases. This CDR3 is 14 amino acids long. The germline V gene has CDR1 SNHLY and CDR2 FYNNEI. Trimming at V came to 6 bases and at J to 8 bases, leaving 7 bases not matched to a gene. The CDR3, as DNA: TGTGCCAGCAGGGAGCGGGGGGGCCGGGATGAGCAGTTCTTC. Protein sequence: CASRERGGRDEQFF.

Here the CDR3 reads CASRNSGRTGNEQFF. DNA of the CDR3: TGTGCCAGCAGAAACAGCGGCCGAACAGGGAATGAGCAGTTCTTC. This chain joins TRBV12-3 or TRBV12-4 and TRBJ2-1, with D perhaps TRBD1 (6 bases). Trimming shortened V by 6 bases and J by 7 bases, and 19 bases separated the two germline ends. The CDR3 totals 15 residues.

This clonotype was seen a few times. This rearrangement joins TRBV7-9 to TRBJ1-6; 7 bases are a match to TRBD1. The CDR3 sequence is 17 residues long. V was clipped by 5 bases and J by 8 bases; unmatched bases: 15. The germline CDR1 and CDR2 sequences are SEHNR and FQNEAQ (reference sequence). As DNA, the CDR3 is TGTGCCAGCAGCCCCAGGGGGGTCGGGGGTGCAGATTCACCCCTCCACTTT. It codes for CASSPRGVGGADSPLHF. The variable domain in full, completed from reference TRBV7-9 and TRBJ1-6, reads DTGVSQNPRHKITKRGQNVTFRCDPISEHNRLYWYRQTLGQGPEFLTYFQNEAQLEKSRLLSDRFSAERPKGSFSTLEIQRTEQGDSAMYLCASSPRGVGGADSPLHFGNGTRLTVT.

This clonotype was seen repeatedly, ten times or more. The V gene is TRBV7-8, the J gene TRBJ2-1; the D gene is possibly TRBD2 (6 bases). This CDR3 is built from 14 residues. CDR1 SGHVS and CDR2 FQNEAQ come from the germline V gene. V lost 5 bases and J lost 7, with 15 bases in between. The CDR3 loop is CASSQLVSGNEQFF. The CDR3 region has the DNA TGTGCCAGCAGCCAACTTGTAAGCGGGAATGAGCAGTTCTTC. Full variable domain (missing parts from reference TRBV7-8 and TRBJ2-1): GAGVSQSPRYKVAKRGQDVALRCDPISGHVSLFWYQQALGQGPEFLTYFQNEAQLDKSGLPSDRFFAERPEGSVSTLKIQRTQQEDSAVYLCASSQLVSGNEQFFGPGTRLTVL.

This clonotype has only a few counts. The chain has TRBV10-3 and TRBJ1-1, with D uncertain. The V end lost 9 bases, the J end lost 1 base, and 9 bases lay between the germline ends. Germline loops: CDR1 ENHRY, CDR2 SYGVKD. This CDR3 spans 12 amino acids. CDR3 region: CAIRIGNTEAFF. The CDR3, as DNA: TGTGCCATTCGAATTGGGAACACTGAAGCTTTCTTT.

The chain links TRBV6-2 or TRBV6-3 to TRBJ1-6; no clear D gene. Germline-derived CDR1 and CDR2 are MNHEY and SVGEGT. V gave up 8 bases and J gave up 10 bases, with 15 bases separating them. The CDR3 has 13 residues. For the CDR3, the DNA is TGTGCCAGCGGCGACGGCCTCATGTCACCCCTCCACTTT. Amino acid sequence: CASGDGLMSPLHF.

This clonotype was found many times. The chain carries TRBV7-6 and TRBJ2-1; the D is unclear. The CDR3 spans 16 residues. CDR1 is SGHVS and CDR2 is FNYEAQ in the germline V gene. Trimming removed 2 bases from V and 0 bases from J, with 11 bases in between. In DNA, the CDR3 is TGTGCCAGCAGCTTACGAACTCCCCGCTCCTACAATGAGCAGTTCTTC. It encodes CASSLRTPRSYNEQFF.

This chain joins TRBV12-3 or TRBV12-4 and TRBJ1-4; D gene ambiguous. V was clipped by 6 bases and J by 0 bases, with 11 bases between them. CDR3 size: 15 residues. CDR3 bases: TGTGCCAGCAGCTCCGGACGGGCAACTAATGAAAAACTGTTTTTT. It yields the protein CASSSGRATNEKLFF.

This clonotype has more than one count but fewer than ten. Relative to the germline gene, one junction end is altered; a read error may explain this. This chain connects TRBV6-5 to TRBJ2-5, with 9 bases that match TRBD1. Germline values: CDR1 MNHEY, CDR2 SVGAGI. The CDR3 totals 14 residues. CDR3 coding DNA: TGTGCCAGTAGTTCCTTGGACAGGGGAGAGACCCAGTACTTC. Its translation: CASSSLDRGETQYF.

This clonotype was counted between two and nine times. The chain is built from TRBV7-9 and TRBJ2-1; 8 bases agree with TRBD1. The V gene's germline CDR1 is SEHNR and CDR2 FQNEAQ (reference sequence). This CDR3 has 15 residues. The trim removed 1 base at V and 5 bases at J, leaving 4 bases unmatched. The CDR3 bases are TGTGCCAGCAGCTTAGTCAGGGGGCAAAACAATGAGCAGTTCTTC. Translating gives CASSLVRGQNNEQFF.